This T cell receptor (beta chain) appears in the sequencing data of a study of OX40 agonist ivuxolimab in advanced cancers. At the level of the study: It was ivuxolimab, an agonistic anti-OX40 (CD134) antibody, that patients were treated with. Enrollees could have had prior anti-PD-1, anti-PD-L1 or anti-CTLA-4 therapy, which 40% to 45% had received.

The table came from immunoSEQ multiplex PCR; TCRdb's copy has only in-frame clones and leaves some out. The data hold more than 45,000 clones, with roughly nine tenths observed a single time. J lost 0 bases, V lost 7 bases, and 9 bases had no gene match. This CDR3 has 15 residues. Germline loops: CDR1 MDHEN, CDR2 SYDVKM. Enrollment shut out patients with autoimmune disease history or systemic immunosuppression. The origin of this receptor is an adult with an advanced solid tumor such as melanoma, head and neck, liver or kidney cancer. The chain carries TRBV28 and TRBJ2-7, with TRBD2 matching over 7 bases. This material consisted of CD4+ or CD8+ T cells sorted from blood, taken in a trial of the OX40 agonist ivuxolimab. The CDR3 bases are TGTGCCAGCAAAGCTGCGGCGGGAGCCTCCTACGAGCAGTACTTC. This translates into CASKAAAGASYEQYF.